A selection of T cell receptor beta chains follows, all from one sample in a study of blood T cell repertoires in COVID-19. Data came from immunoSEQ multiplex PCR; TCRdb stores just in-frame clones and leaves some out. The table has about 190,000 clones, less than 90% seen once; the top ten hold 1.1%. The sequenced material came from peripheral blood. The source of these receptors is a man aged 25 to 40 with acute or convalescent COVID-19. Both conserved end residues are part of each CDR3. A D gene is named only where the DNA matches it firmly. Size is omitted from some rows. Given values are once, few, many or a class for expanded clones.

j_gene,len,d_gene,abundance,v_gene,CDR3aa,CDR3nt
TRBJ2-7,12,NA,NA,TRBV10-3,CAISEPGQGKYF,TGTGCCATCAGTGAACCGGGACAAGGGAAGTACTTC
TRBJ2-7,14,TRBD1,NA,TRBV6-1,CASRGTGGFPEQYF,TGTGCCAGCAGGGGGACAGGGGGCTTCCCAGAGCAGTACTTC
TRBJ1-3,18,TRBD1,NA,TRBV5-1,CASSRTDRGFDSGNTIYF,TGCGCCAGCAGCCGAACGGACAGGGGCTTCGACTCTGGAAACACCATATATTTT
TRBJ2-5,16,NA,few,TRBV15,CATSRDEAGRQETQYF,TGTGCCACCAGCAGAGATGAGGCCGGTCGGCAAGAGACCCAGTACTTC
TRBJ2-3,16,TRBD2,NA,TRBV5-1,CASSLGLAGATDTQYF,TGCGCCAGCAGCCTGGGACTAGCGGGAGCCACAGATACGCAGTATTTT
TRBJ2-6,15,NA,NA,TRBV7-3,CASSQHTSGANVLTF,TGTGCCAGCAGCCAACACACCTCTGGGGCCAACGTCCTGACTTTC
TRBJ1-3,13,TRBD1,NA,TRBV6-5,CASRTGAGNTIYF,TGTGCCAGCAGGACAGGGGCTGGAAACACCATATATTTT
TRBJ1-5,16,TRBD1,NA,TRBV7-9,CASSEGQGRRNQPQHF,TGTGCCAGCAGCGAAGGACAGGGAAGGAGAAATCAGCCCCAGCATTTT
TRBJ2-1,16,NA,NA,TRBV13,CASSLGRGGSYNEQFF,TGTGCCAGCAGCCTAGGAAGGGGGGGCTCCTACAATGAGCAGTTCTTC
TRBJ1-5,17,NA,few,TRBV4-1,CASSQDSPGYLVQPQHF,TGCGCCAGCAGCCAAGATAGTCCCGGGTACTTGGTTCAGCCCCAGCATTTT
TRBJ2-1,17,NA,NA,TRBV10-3,CAISELFSGPGKLEQFF,TGTGCCATCAGTGAGCTTTTTAGCGGCCCAGGAAAGTTAGAGCAGTTCTTC
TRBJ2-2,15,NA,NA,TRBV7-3,CASSLPQSGTGELFF,TGTGCCAGCAGCTTACCCCAATCAGGGACCGGGGAGCTGTTTTTT
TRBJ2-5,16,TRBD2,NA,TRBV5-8,CASSLRSSGPYDTQYF,TGTGCCAGCAGCTTGAGGTCTAGCGGGCCGTACGATACCCAGTACTTC
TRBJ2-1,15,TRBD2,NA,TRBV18,CASSQASGIVREQFF,TGTGCCAGCTCACAGGCTAGCGGGATCGTAAGAGAGCAGTTCTTC
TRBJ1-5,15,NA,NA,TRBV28,CASSFPNRFNQPQHF,TGTGCCAGCAGTTTTCCCAACAGGTTCAATCAGCCCCAGCATTTT
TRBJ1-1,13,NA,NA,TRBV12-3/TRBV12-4,CASSLTSYTEAFF,TGTGCCAGCAGTTTAACCAGTTACACTGAAGCTTTCTTT
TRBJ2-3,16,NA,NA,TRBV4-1,CASSQDRGTEGGTQYF,TGCGCCAGCAGCCAAGATCGGGGGACAGAGGGGGGTACGCAGTATTTT
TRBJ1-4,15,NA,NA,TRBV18,CASSPVDINNEKLFF,TGTGCCAGCTCACCCGTGGACATAAATAATGAAAAACTGTTTTTT
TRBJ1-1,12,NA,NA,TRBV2,CASSGHATEAFF,TGTGCCAGCAGTGGACATGCCACTGAAGCTTTCTTT
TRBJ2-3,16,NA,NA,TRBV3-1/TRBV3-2,CASSQVTSLHTDTQYF,TGTGCCAGCAGCCAAGTGACATCTCTTCACACAGATACGCAGTATTTT
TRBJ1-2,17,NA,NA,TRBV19,CASSIDTYEGVNYGYTF,TGTGCCAGTAGTATAGATACTTATGAGGGGGTGAACTATGGCTACACCTTC
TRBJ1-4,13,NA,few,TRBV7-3,CASSLNAGAKLFF,TGTGCCAGCAGCTTAAACGCGGGAGCAAAACTGTTTTTT
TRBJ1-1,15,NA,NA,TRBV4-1,CASSQEGRGLTEAFF,TGCGCCAGCAGCCAAGAAGGTAGGGGTTTGACTGAAGCTTTCTTT